Sequencing of this TCR beta chain was carried out in a study of T-cell reconstitution after alpha-beta-depleted transplantation in children. During its preparation, the TCRbeta library received unique molecular identifiers. TCRdb redid the calling of the PCR reads with MiXCR, one entry per CDR3 protein. The sample lists approximately 1,000,000 distinct CDR3 sequences, 25% to 30% occurring once. Germline CDR1 and CDR2: MGHDK and SYGVNS. Trimming cost V 3 bases and J 6 bases; bases outside gene matches: 8. The CDR3 sequence is 14 residues long. The rearrangement joins TRBV25-1 to TRBJ2-7; 7 nucleotides align to TRBD2. The sequences come from PBMCs, mostly from graft donor cells, collected 360 days after TCRalphabeta/CD19-depleted stem cell transplant. The TCR comes from a boy under two years old who had a stem cell transplant for SCID, so the T cells may come from the graft donor. The CDR3 DNA sequence: TGTGCCAGCAGTGATGCCGTCGGGGGGACCGAGCAGTACTTC. Translated, it gives CASSDAVGGTEQYF.